Included here is one TCR beta chain sequence, with context. What it binds is unknown. TCR beta VDJ combinations and CDR3 sequences were profiled from genomic DNA. TCRdb recomputed calls from the reads with MiXCR, one row per CDR3 protein. The sample lists a few hundred thousand distinct CDR3 sequences, around 72% occurring once. The data were taken from a study of CD8+CD57+ T cells in acquired aplastic anemia. On the study more broadly: An average of 3.2 ug of DNA was obtained from sorted CD4+ and CD8+ cells. Healthy CD8+ samples averaged about 11 million reads. General study findings and limits: There were over 25 CD8+ CDR3 sequences that occurred in both patients and controls. Statistical testing detected no significant gap in CD8+ Simpson's diversity between patients and controls.

Germline V gene data show CDR1 as SGHNT and CDR2 as YENEEA. The CDR3 covers 15 residues. V dropped 5 bases and J dropped 4 bases, with 17 bases sitting between them. The clonotype originates from a human donor in good health, serving as a control. The sequenced sample was sorted CD4+, CD8+, or CD8+CD57+ T cells (not recorded which) from PBMCs. The V gene is TRBV11-3, the J gene TRBJ2-5; D uncertain. Here the CDR3 reads CASSQDGDARETQYF. The CDR3 DNA reads as TGTGCCAGCAGCCAAGACGGAGACGCCCGAGAGACCCAGTACTTC. The full variable domain, in which reference TRBV11-3 and TRBJ2-5 provide the parts outside the CDR3, is EAGVVQSPRYKIIEKKQPVAFWCNPISGHNTLYWYLQNLGQGPELLIRYENEEAVDDSQLPKDRFSAERLKGVDSTLKIQPAELGDSAVYLCASSQDGDARETQYFGPGTRLLVL.